The TCR beta chain under discussion was sequenced for a study of T cell repertoires in cytomegalovirus infection. Each CDR3 protein is one row after TCRdb ran MiXCR on the reads. The sample yields over 150,000 distinct CDR3 sequences, about 18% seen once. The V and J ends lost 0 bases and 5 bases respectively, with 5 bases between them. Germline V gene lookup returns CDR1 SGHTA and CDR2 FQGNSA. The length of the CDR3 is 12 residues. This clonotype was observed a handful of times. The clonotype comes from a human donor in good health (CMV status not recorded). Some clones in this sample may be carry-over from other donors' samples. The sample taken for sequencing was CD8+ T cells from PBMCs. This chain connects TRBV7-2 to TRBJ2-7, with D unresolved. This CDR3 reads CASSLAAHEQYF. As DNA, the CDR3 is TGTGCCAGCAGCTTAGCGGCCCACGAGCAGTACTTC.